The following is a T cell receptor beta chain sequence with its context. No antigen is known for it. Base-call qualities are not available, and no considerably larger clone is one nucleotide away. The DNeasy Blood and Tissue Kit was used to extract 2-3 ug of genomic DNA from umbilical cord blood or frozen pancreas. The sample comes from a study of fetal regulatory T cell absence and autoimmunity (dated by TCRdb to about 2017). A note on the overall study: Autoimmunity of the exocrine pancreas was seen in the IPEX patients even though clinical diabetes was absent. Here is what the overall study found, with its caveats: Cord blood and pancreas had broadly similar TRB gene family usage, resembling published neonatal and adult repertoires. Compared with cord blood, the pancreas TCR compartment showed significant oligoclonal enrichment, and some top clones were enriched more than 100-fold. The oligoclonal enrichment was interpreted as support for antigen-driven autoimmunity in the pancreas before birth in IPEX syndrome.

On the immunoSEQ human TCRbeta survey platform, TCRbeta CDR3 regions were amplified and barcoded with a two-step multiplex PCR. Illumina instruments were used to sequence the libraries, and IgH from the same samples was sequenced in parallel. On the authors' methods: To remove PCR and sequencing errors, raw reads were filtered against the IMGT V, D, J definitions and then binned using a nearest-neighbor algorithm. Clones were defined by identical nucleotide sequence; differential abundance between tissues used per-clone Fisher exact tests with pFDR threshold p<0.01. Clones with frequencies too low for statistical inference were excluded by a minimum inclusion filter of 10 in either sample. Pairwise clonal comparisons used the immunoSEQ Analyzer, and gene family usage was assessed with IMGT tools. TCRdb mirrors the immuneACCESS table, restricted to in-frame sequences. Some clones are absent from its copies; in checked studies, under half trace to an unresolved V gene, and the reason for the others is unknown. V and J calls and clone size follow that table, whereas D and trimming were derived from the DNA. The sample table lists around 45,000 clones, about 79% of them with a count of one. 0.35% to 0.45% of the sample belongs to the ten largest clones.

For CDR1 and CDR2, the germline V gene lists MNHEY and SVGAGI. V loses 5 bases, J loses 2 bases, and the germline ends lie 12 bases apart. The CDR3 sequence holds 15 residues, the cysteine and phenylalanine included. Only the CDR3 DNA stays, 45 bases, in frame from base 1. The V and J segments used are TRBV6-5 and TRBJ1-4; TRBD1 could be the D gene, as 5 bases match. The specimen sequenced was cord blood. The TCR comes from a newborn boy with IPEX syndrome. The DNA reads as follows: TGTGCCAGCAGTGTCTCAGGGTTGACTAATGAAAAACTGTTTTTT. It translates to CASSVSGLTNEKLFF.